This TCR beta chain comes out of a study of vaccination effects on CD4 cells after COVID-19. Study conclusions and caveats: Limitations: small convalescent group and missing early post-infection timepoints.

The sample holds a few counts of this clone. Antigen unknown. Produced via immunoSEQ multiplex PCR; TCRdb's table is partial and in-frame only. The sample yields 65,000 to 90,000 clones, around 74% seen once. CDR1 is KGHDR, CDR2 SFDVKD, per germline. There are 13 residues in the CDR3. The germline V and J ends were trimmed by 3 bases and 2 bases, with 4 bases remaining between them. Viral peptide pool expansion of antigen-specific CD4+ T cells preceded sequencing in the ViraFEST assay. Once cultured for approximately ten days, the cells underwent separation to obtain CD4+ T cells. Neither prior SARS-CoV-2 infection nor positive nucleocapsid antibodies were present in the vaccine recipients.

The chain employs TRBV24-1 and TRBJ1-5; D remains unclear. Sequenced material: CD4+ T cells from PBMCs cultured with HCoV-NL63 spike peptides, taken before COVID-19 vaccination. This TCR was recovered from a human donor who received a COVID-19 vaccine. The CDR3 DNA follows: TGTGCCACCAGTGATCGTCGCAATCAGCCCCAGCATTTT. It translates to CATSDRRNQPQHF.